The following is a TCR beta chain sequence with its context. The target antigen is unknown. Trimming took 7 bases from V and 2 from J, leaving 10 bases between them. CDR3 length: 13 residues. The entry originates in a study of T cell repertoires in cytomegalovirus infection. Overall study: Recently described HLA-C-restricted plus well-studied HLA-B-restricted CMV epitopes were used. Public TCR beta signatures indicated both CMV infection and matching HLA type.

TCRdb independently ran MiXCR on the reads; one entry per CDR3 protein. The sample lists about 830,000 distinct CDR3 sequences, approximately 29% occurring once. The chain combines TRBV12-3 or TRBV12-4 with TRBJ2-3, with D hard to call. The clonotype comes from a human donor in good health (CMV status not recorded). Some clones in this sample may be carry-over from other donors' samples. The specimen was cultured CD8+ T cells from PBMCs, collected from culture after CMV antigen stimulation. CDR3 bases: TGTGCCAGCACGCTAACGGTCACAGATACGCAGTATTTT. Its protein product is CASTLTVTDTQYF.